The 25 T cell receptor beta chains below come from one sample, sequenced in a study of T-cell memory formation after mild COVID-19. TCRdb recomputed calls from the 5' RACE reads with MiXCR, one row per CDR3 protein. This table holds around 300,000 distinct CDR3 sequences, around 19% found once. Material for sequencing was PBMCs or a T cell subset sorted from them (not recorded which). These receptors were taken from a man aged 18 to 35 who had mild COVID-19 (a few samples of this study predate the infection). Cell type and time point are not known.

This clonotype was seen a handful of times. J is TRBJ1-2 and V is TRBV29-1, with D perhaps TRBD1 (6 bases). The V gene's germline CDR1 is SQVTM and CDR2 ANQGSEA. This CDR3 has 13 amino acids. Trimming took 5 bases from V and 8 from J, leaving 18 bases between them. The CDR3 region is CSVTDRPGEGYTF. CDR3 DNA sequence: TGCAGCGTTACAGACAGGCCCGGGGAGGGCTACACCTTC.

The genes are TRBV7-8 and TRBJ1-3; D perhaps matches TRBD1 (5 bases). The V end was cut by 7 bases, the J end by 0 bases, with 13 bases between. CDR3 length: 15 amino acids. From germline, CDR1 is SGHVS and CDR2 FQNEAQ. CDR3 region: CASTWGDYSGNTIYF. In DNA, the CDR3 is TGTGCCAGCACCTGGGGGGATTACTCTGGAAACACCATATATTTT.

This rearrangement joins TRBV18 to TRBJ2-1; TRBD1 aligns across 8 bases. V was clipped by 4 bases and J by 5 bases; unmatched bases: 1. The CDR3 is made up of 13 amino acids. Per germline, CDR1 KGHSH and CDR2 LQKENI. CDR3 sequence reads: CASSRDRHNEQFF. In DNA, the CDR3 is TGTGCCAGCTCACGGGACAGGCACAATGAGCAGTTCTTC.

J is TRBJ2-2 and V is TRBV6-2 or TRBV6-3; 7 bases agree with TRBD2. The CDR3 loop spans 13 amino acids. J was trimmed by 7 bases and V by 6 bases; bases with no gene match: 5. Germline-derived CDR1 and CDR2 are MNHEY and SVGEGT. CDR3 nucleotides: TGTGCCAGCAGGCTCACTAGCGTCGGGGAGCTGTTTTTT. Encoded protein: CASRLTSVGELFF.

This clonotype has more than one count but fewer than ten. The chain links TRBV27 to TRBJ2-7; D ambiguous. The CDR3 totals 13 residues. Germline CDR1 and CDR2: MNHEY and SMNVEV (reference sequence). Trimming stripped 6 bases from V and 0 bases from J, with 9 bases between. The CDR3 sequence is CASRMLNSYEQYF. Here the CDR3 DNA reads TGTGCCAGCAGAATGTTGAACTCCTACGAGCAGTACTTC.

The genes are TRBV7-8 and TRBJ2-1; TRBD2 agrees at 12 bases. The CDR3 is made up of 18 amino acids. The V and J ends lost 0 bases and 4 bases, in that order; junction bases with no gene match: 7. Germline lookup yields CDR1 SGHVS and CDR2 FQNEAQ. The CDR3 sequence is CASSLALAGGEKYNEQFF. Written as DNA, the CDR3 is TGTGCCAGCAGCTTAGCACTAGCGGGGGGCGAAAAATACAATGAGCAGTTCTTC.

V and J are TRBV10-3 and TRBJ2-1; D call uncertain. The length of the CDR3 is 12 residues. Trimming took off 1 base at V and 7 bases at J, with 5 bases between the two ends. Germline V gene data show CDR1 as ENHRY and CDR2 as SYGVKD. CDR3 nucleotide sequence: TGTGCCATCAGTGAGTTCGGTAATGAGCAGTTCTTC. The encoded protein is CAISEFGNEQFF.

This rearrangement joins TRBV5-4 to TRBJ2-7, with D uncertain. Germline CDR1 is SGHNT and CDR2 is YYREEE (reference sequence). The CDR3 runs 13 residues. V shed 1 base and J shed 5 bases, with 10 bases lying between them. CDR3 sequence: CASSLKASDEQYV. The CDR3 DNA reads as TGTGCCAGCAGCTTGAAGGCAAGCGACGAGCAGTACGTC.

The DNA for the CDR3 is TGCGCCAGCAGCTTGGGGTTAGCGGGGGAGTACATGACTACGCAGTATTTT. It codes for CASSLGLAGEYMTTQYF. V gene TRBV5-1 combines with J gene TRBJ2-3, with 9 bases that match TRBD2. The ends lost 0 bases at V and 8 bases at J; junction bases unmatched: 13. CDR3 length: 17 amino acids. Germline V gives CDR1 SGHRS, CDR2 YFSETQ.

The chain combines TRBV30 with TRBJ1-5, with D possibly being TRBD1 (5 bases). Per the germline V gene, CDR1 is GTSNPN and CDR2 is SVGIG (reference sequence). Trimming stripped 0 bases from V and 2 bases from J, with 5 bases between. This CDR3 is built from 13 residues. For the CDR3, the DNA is TGTGCCTGGAGTGTACAGGGCAATCAGCCCCAGCATTTT. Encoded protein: CAWSVQGNQPQHF. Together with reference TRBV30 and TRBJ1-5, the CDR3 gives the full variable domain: SQTIHQWPATLVQPVGSPLSLECTVEGTSNPNLYWYRQAAGRGLQLLFYSVGIGQISSEVPQNLSASRPQDRQFILSSKKLLLSDSGFYLCAWSVQGNQPQHFGDGTRLSIL.

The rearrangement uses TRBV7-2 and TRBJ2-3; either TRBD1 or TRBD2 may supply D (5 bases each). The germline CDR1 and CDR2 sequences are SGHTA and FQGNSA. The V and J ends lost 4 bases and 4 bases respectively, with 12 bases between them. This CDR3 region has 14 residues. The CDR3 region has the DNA TGTGCCAGCAGCTCAGCTGGGGGTTCAGATACGCAGTATTTT. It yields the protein CASSSAGGSDTQYF.

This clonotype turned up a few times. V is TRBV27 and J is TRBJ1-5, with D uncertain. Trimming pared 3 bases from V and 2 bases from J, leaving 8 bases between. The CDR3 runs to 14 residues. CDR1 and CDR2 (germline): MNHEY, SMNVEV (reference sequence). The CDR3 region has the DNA TGTGCCAGCAGTTTCCGGCCAGGCAATCAGCCCCAGCATTTT. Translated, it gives CASSFRPGNQPQHF.

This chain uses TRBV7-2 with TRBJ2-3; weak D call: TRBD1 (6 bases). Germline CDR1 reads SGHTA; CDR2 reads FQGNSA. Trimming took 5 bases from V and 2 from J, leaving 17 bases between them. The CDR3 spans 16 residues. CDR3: CASSPFEDSHTDTQYF. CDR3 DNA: TGTGCCAGCAGCCCCTTCGAGGACAGTCACACAGATACGCAGTATTTT.

CDR3 bases: TGCGCCAGCAGAGACTTCGGCACCGGGGAGCTGTTTTTT. Translated, it gives CASRDFGTGELFF. The chain employs TRBV4-3 and TRBJ2-2; no definite D call. The CDR3 extends over 13 amino acids. V was pared by 6 bases and J by 4 bases, with 9 bases between. Germline V gene data show CDR1 as LGHNA and CDR2 as YSLEER.

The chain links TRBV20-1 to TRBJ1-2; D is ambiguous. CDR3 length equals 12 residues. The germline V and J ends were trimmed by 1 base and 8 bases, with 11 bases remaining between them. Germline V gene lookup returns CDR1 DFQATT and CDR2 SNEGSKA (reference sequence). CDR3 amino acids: CSARGGGGGYTF. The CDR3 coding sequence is TGCAGTGCTAGAGGTGGAGGTGGGGGCTACACCTTC.

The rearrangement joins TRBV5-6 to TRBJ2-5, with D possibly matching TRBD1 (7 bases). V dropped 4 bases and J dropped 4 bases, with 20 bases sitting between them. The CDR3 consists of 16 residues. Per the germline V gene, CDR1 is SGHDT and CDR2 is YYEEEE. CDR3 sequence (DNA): TGTGCCAGCAGCCCCGGCGGTCCAGGGGGGACAGAGACCCAGTACTTC. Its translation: CASSPGGPGGTETQYF. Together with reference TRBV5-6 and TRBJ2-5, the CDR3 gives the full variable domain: DAGVTQSPTHLIKTRGQQVTLRCSPKSGHDTVSWYQQALGQGPQFIFQYYEEEERQRGNFPDRFSGHQFPNYSSELNVNALLLGDSALYLCASSPGGPGGTETQYFGPGTRLLVL.

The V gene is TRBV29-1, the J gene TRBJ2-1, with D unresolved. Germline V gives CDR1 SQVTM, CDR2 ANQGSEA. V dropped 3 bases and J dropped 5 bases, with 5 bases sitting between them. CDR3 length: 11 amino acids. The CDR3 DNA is TGCAGCGTTGAGAACAACAATGAGCAGTTCTTC. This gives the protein CSVENNNEQFF.

CDR3 sequence: CASSPPLGGHYEQYF. CDR3 nucleotides: TGTGCCAGCAGCCCCCCGCTGGGGGGCCACTACGAGCAGTACTTC. The chain is built from TRBV7-9 and TRBJ2-7, with D perhaps matching TRBD1 or TRBD2 (6 bases each). The V gene's germline CDR1 is SEHNR and CDR2 FQNEAQ (reference sequence). The germline V and J ends were trimmed by 5 bases and 3 bases, with 17 bases remaining between them. The CDR3 consists of 15 residues.

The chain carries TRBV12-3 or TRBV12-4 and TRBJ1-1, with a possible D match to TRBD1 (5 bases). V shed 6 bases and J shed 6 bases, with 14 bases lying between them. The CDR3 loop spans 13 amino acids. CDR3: CASSLSGVAEAFF. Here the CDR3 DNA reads TGTGCCAGCAGCCTCTCGGGGGTCGCTGAAGCTTTCTTT.

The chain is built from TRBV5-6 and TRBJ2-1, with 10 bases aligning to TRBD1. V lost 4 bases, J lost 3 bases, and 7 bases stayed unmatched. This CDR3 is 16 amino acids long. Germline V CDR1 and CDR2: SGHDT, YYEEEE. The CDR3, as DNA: TGTGCCAGCAGCCAGACTGGGACAGGGGTCTACAATGAGCAGTTCTTC. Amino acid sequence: CASSQTGTGVYNEQFF.

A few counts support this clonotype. CDR3: CASSLTAGVQETQYF. The CDR3 DNA reads TGTGCCAGCAGCTTAACCGCGGGGGTCCAAGAGACCCAGTACTTC. This sequence joins TRBV7-2 and TRBJ2-5, with 7 bases aligning to TRBD2. The germline V gene has CDR1 SGHTA and CDR2 FQGNSA. This CDR3 is 15 amino acids long. V lost 2 bases to trimming and J lost 1 base; unmatched junction nucleotides: 4.

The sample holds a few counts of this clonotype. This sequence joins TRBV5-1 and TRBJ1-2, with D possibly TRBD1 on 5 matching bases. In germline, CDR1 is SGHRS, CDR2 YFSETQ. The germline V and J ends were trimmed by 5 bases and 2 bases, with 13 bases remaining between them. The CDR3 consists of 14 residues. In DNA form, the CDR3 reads TGCGCCAGCAGTCCGGGACCCTGGAACTATGGCTACACCTTC. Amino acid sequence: CASSPGPWNYGYTF.

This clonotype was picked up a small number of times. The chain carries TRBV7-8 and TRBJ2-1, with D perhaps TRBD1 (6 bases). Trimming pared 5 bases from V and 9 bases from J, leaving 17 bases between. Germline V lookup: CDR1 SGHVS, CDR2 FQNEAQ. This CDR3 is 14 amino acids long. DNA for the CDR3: TGTGCCAGCAGCCCTGCGGACAGAAGGCTTGAGCAGTTCTTC. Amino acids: CASSPADRRLEQFF.

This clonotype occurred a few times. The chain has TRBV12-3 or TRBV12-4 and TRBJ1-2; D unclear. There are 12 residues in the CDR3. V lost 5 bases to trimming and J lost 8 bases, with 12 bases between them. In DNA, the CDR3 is TGTGCCAGCAGTACTACTACGGGCGGCTACACCTTC. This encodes CASSTTTGGYTF.

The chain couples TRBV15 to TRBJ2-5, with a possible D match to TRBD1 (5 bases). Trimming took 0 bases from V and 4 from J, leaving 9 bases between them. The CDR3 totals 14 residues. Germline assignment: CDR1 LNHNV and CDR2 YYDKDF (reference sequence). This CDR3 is CATSRDRGGETQYF. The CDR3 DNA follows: TGTGCCACCAGCAGAGATAGGGGTGGAGAGACCCAGTACTTC.